This TCR beta chain was observed in a study of beta chain features in type 1 diabetes. Study results and limitations: All four CD4+ subsets of Type 1 diabetes patients contained TCRB CDR3s that were moderately but significantly shorter.

V lost 5 bases, J lost 3 bases, and 14 bases lay in between. This CDR3 comprises 14 residues. Germline CDR1 SGHTA, CDR2 FQGNSA. This clone was recorded many times. Its antigen remains unknown. The sample holds other DNA sequences that translate to the same CDR3. What was sequenced were expressed TCRB transcripts, since all of the isolated RNA had been reverse transcribed. Assay used: immunoSEQ multiplex PCR; TCRdb lists only in-frame clones, some missing. The table records 250,000 to 300,000 clones, 7.5% to 9.5% of them present only once. Sequencing was done on a sample of central memory CD4+ T cells from blood. The receptor was derived from a woman under 30 in good health. This chain links TRBV7-2 with TRBJ2-7, with D perhaps matching TRBD1 (6 bases). In nucleotides, the CDR3 is TGTGCCAGCAGCGTACGGGACACCGACTACGAGCAGTACTTC. Amino acids: CASSVRDTDYEQYF.